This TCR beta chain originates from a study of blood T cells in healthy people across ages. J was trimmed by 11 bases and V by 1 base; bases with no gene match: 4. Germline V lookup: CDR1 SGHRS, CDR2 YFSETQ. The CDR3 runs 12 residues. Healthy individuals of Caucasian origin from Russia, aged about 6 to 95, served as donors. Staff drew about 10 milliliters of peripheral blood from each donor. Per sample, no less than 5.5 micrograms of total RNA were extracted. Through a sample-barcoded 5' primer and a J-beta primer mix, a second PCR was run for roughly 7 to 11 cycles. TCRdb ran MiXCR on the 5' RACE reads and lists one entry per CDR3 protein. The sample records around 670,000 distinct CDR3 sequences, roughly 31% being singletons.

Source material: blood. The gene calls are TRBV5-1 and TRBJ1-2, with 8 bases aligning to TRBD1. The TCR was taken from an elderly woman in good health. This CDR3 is CASSLTRQGYTF. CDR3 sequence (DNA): TGCGCCAGCAGCTTGACCAGACAGGGGTACACCTTC.